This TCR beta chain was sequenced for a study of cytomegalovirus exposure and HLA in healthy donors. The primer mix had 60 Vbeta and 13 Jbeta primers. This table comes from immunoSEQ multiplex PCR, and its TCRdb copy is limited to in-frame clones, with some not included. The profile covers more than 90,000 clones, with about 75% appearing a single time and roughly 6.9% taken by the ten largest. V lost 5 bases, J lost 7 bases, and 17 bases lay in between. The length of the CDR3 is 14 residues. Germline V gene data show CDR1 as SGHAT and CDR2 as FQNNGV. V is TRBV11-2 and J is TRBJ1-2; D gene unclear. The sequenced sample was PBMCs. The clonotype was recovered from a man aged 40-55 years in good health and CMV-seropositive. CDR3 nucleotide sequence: TGTGCCAGCAGCGCCGGCCAGGCCAACGGTGGCTACACCTTC. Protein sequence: CASSAGQANGGYTF.